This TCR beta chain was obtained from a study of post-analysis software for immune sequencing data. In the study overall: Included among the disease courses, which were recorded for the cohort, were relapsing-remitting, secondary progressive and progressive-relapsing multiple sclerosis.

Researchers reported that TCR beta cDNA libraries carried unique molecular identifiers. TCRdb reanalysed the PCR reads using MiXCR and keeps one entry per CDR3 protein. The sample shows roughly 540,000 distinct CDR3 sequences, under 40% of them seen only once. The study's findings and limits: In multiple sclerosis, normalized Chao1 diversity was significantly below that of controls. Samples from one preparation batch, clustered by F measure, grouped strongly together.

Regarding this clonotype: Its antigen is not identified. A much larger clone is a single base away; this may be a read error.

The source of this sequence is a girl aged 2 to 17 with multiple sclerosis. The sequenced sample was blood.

CDR3: CASSSVSYNEQFF. CDR3 bases: TGTGCCAGCAGCTCGGTCTCCTACAATGAGCAGTTCTTC. The rearrangement uses TRBV5-6 and TRBJ2-1; D not resolved. V was trimmed by 3 bases and J by 0 bases, leaving 4 bases between them. This CDR3 contains 13 residues. Germline-derived CDR1 and CDR2 are SGHDT and YYEEEE.